These 14 T cell receptor beta chains were sequenced from one sample in a study of cytomegalovirus exposure and HLA in healthy donors (dated by TCRdb to about 2017). Library method: the immunoSEQ multiplex PCR assay. For the multiplex PCR, a mixture combining 60 forward primers for TCR Vbeta segments and 13 reverse primers for TCR Jbeta segments was used. What TCRdb holds here is the immuneACCESS table cut down to in-frame rearrangements. Part of the clones is not present; checked against another copy, under half of the missing clones reflect an unresolved V gene, and the others are unexplained. The sample yields around 70,000 clones; approximately 80% were counted once. In total, the top ten clones hold 2.5% to 3.5% of the sample. Sequencing was done on a sample of PBMCs. The receptor set was obtained from a girl aged 10-17 years in good health and CMV-seropositive.

This clone was observed a handful of times. The chain is built from TRBV29-1 and TRBJ1-5; 9 positions agree with TRBD1. In germline, CDR1 is SQVTM, CDR2 ANQGSEA. V shed 6 bases and J 4 bases; nucleotides not matched to a gene: 10. CDR3 size: 15 residues. In DNA, the CDR3 is TGCAGCGTCCAAGCGGGCGGGACAGGGAATCAGCCCCAGCATTTT. This codes for CSVQAGGTGNQPQHF.

The chain couples TRBV29-1 to TRBJ1-4, with D possibly matching TRBD1 (5 bases). Germline V gene sequence: CDR1 SQVTM, CDR2 ANQGSEA. Trimming removed 1 base at V and 7 bases at J, with 13 bases between. The CDR3 sequence is 14 residues long. This CDR3 is CSVEVAGLGEKLFF. The CDR3 DNA reads as TGCAGCGTTGAAGTTGCAGGGTTGGGTGAAAAACTGTTTTTT.

The rearrangement joins TRBV7-9 to TRBJ1-3; 7 nucleotides match TRBD1. Germline trimming cut 3 bases from V and 3 bases from J; bases unmatched to any gene: 11. Germline CDR1 is SEHNR and CDR2 is FQNEAQ (reference sequence). This CDR3 has 17 amino acids. The CDR3 region is CASSLQQGFSFGNTIYF. The CDR3 DNA is TGTGCCAGCAGCTTGCAACAGGGGTTTTCTTTTGGAAACACCATATATTTT. The complete variable domain, with remaining parts taken from reference TRBV7-9 and TRBJ1-3, reads DTGVSQNPRHKITKRGQNVTFRCDPISEHNRLYWYRQTLGQGPEFLTYFQNEAQLEKSRLLSDRFSAERPKGSFSTLEIQRTEQGDSAMYLCASSLQQGFSFGNTIYFGEGSWLTVV.

The rearrangement links TRBV30 to TRBJ1-1; D might be TRBD1 (6 bases). The CDR3 is 14 amino acids. The germline V and J ends were trimmed by 3 bases and 5 bases, with 16 bases remaining between them. Germline V gene lookup returns CDR1 GTSNPN and CDR2 SVGIG (reference sequence). The CDR3 loop reads CAWRGGGGQTEAFF. The CDR3 DNA follows: TGTGCCTGGAGGGGGGGCGGGGGGCAGACTGAAGCTTTCTTT.

The rearrangement uses TRBV29-1 and TRBJ2-5, with TRBD2 identical over 8 bases. CDR3 length: 11 residues. Germline CDR1 SQVTM, CDR2 ANQGSEA. The junction had 10 bases not matched to a gene; V was cut back by 8 bases and J by 11 bases. In nucleotides, the CDR3 is TGCAGCTACTTCGGGAGGGGGGAGCAGTACTTC. It specifies CSYFGRGEQYF.

The CDR3 nucleotides are TGCGCCAGCAGCCAAGATATAAAGGGGGGGTGGGGCACAGATACGCAGTATTTT. This gives the protein CASSQDIKGGWGTDTQYF. The chain has TRBV4-3 and TRBJ2-3; a possible D gene is TRBD2 (7 bases). Germline V CDR1 and CDR2: LGHNA, YSLEER. Trimming left V 0 bases short and J 1 base short, with 17 bases between. The CDR3 is 18 amino acids.

This chain uses TRBV4-1 with TRBJ1-2; D is unclear. V was shortened by 0 bases and J by 8 bases, with 13 bases between the two germline ends. CDR1 is MGHRA and CDR2 is YSYEKL in the germline V gene. CDR3 length: 14 residues. In nucleotides, the CDR3 is TGCGCCAGCAGCCAAGAGGCAGACTTCCCCGGCTACACCTTC. Translated: CASSQEADFPGYTF.

The gene calls are TRBV19 and TRBJ2-7; the D is unclear. Looked up from germline, CDR1 is LNHDA and CDR2 is SQIVND (reference sequence). Between the trimmed V and J ends, which lost 5 bases and 0 bases, there was a span of 5 bases. CDR3 length: 12 residues. CDR3 region: CASSSPSYEQYF. For the CDR3, the DNA is TGTGCCAGTAGTTCTCCCTCCTACGAGCAGTACTTC. Complete variable domain (other parts from reference TRBV19 and TRBJ2-7): DGGITQSPKYLFRKEGQNVTLSCEQNLNHDAMYWYRQDPGQGLRLIYYSQIVNDFQKGDIAEGYSVSREKKESFPLTVTSAQKNPTAFYLCASSSPSYEQYFGPGTRLTVT.

The CDR3 loop reads CASSWIEGTEAFF. CDR3 nucleotides: TGTGCCAGCAGCTGGATAGAGGGAACTGAAGCTTTCTTT. The chain combines TRBV7-9 with TRBJ1-1; no definite D call. Germline V gene data show CDR1 as SEHNR and CDR2 as FQNEAQ (reference sequence). V lost 4 bases, J lost 5 bases, and 11 bases lay in between. This CDR3 has 13 amino acids. Based on the CDR3 plus reference TRBV7-9 and TRBJ1-1, the full variable domain is DTGVSQNPRHKITKRGQNVTFRCDPISEHNRLYWYRQTLGQGPEFLTYFQNEAQLEKSRLLSDRFSAERPKGSFSTLEIQRTEQGDSAMYLCASSWIEGTEAFFGQGTRLTVV.

The chain is built from TRBV6-6 and TRBJ1-1; 7 nucleotides align to TRBD1. The CDR3 covers 13 residues. Germline trimming cut 6 bases from V and 0 bases from J; bases unmatched to any gene: 1. Germline V gives CDR1 MNHNY, CDR2 SVGAGI (reference sequence). CDR3 sequence: CASRQGLNTEAFF. The CDR3 nucleotides read TGTGCCAGCAGACAGGGGTTGAACACTGAAGCTTTCTTT.

For this clone: This may be a read error, as it is one base from a much larger clone. Other DNA sequences within the sample encode an identical CDR3. J is TRBJ1-1 and V is TRBV28; a possible D gene is TRBD1 (6 bases). Germline values: CDR1 MDHEN, CDR2 SYDVKM. V lost 6 bases to trimming and J lost 1 base, with 6 bases between them. This CDR3 comprises 12 residues. In nucleotides, the CDR3 is TGTGCCAGCAGGACAGGGAACACTGAAGCTTTCTTT. Translating it yields CASRTGNTEAFF.

This sequence joins TRBV7-9 and TRBJ2-3, with 11 bases aligning to TRBD2. Germline lookup yields CDR1 SEHNR and CDR2 FQNEAQ (reference sequence). V lost 6 bases to trimming and J lost 2 bases; unmatched junction nucleotides: 7. This CDR3 comprises 16 residues. The CDR3, as DNA: TGTGCCAGCAGAAAAGGGACTAGCGGTTACACAGATACGCAGTATTTT. This codes for CASRKGTSGYTDTQYF.

The rearrangement joins TRBV5-1 to TRBJ1-1; TRBD1 is a possible D gene (6 bases). V was cut by 0 bases and J by 0 bases, with 9 bases left in between. CDR3 length: 15 residues. Germline V gene lookup returns CDR1 SGHRS and CDR2 YFSETQ. The DNA for the CDR3 is TGCGCCAGCAGCTTGGTGGGGGCCATGAACACTGAAGCTTTCTTT. Amino acid sequence: CASSLVGAMNTEAFF.

This chain connects TRBV29-1 to TRBJ2-3, with TRBD1 matching over 11 bases. With V trimmed by 4 bases and J by 2 bases, 20 bases remained unmatched. The germline V gene has CDR1 SQVTM and CDR2 ANQGSEA. The CDR3 spans 20 residues. CDR3 in amino acids: CSVATAGGQGEGWDTDTQYF. In DNA, the CDR3 is TGCAGCGTTGCCACCGCCGGGGGACAGGGGGAAGGCTGGGACACAGATACGCAGTATTTT.